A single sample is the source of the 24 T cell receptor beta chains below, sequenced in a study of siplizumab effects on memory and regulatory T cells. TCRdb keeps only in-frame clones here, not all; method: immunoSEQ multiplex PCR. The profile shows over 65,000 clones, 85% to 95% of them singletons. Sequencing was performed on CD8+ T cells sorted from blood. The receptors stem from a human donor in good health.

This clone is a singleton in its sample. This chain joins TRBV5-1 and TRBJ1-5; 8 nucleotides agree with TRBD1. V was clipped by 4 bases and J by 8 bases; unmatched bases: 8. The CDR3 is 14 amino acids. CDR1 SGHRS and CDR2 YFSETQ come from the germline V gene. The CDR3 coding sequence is TGCGCCAGCAGCCCCGGGACAGGCAAAGAGCCCCAGCATTTT. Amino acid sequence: CASSPGTGKEPQHF.

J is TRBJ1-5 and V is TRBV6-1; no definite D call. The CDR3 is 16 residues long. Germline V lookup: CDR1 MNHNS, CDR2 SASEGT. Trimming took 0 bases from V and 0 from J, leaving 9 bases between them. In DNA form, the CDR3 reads TGTGCCAGCAGTGAAGCAGGGTACGATAGCAATCAGCCCCAGCATTTT. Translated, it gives CASSEAGYDSNQPQHF.

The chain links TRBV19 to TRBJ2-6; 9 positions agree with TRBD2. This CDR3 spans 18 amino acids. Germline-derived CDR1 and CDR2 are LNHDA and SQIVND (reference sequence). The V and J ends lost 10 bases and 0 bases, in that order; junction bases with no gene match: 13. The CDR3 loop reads CATDSGGHESSGANVLTF. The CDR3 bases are TGTGCCACCGATAGCGGGGGCCACGAGAGCTCTGGGGCCAACGTCCTGACTTTC.

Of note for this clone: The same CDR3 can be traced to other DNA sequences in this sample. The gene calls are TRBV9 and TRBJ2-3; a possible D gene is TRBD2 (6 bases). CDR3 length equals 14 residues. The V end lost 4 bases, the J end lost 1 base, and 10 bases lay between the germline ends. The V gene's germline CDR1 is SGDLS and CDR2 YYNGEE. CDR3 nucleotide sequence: TGTGCCAGCAGCCCCCCGGGGGGCACAGATACGCAGTATTTT. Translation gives CASSPPGGTDTQYF.

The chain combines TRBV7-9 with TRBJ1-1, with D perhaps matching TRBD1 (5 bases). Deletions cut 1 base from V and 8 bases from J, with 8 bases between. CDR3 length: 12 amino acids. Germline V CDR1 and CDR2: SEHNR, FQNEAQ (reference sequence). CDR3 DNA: TGTGCCAGCAGCTTAGTATGGGGGGAAGCTTTCTTT. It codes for CASSLVWGEAFF.

The CDR3, as DNA: TGTGCCAGCAGTGCCTCCGGGACAGGGGGCGATGGCTACACCTTC. As protein: CASSASGTGGDGYTF. The genes are TRBV6-6 and TRBJ1-2; 12 bases line up with TRBD1. Germline CDR1 and CDR2: MNHNY and SVGAGI (reference sequence). CDR3 length: 15 residues. The V gene end was trimmed by 5 bases and the J gene end by 6 bases; junction bases not matched to a gene: 7.

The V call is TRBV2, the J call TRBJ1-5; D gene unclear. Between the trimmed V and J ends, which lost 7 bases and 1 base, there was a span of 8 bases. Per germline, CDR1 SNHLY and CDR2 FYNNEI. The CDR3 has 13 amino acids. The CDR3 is CASILQSNQPQHF. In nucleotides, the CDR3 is TGTGCCAGCATTTTACAGAGCAATCAGCCCCAGCATTTT.

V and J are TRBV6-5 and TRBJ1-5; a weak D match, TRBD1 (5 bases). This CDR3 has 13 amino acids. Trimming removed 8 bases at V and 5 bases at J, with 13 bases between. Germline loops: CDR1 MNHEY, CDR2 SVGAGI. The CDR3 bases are TGTGCCAGCGGTTGGGGGGACGATCAGCCCCAGCATTTT. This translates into CASGWGDDQPQHF.

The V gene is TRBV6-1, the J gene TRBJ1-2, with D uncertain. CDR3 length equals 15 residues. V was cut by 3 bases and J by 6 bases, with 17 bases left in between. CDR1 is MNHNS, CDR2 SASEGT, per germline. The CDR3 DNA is TGTGCCAGCAGTGATAGGCAGGTGGGGATCGATGGCTACACCTTC. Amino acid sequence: CASSDRQVGIDGYTF.

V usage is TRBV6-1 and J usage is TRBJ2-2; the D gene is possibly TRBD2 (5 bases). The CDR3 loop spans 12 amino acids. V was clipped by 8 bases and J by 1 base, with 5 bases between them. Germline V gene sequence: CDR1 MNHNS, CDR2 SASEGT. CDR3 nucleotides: TGTGCCAGCGCGGGGAACACCGGGGAGCTGTTTTTT. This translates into CASAGNTGELFF.

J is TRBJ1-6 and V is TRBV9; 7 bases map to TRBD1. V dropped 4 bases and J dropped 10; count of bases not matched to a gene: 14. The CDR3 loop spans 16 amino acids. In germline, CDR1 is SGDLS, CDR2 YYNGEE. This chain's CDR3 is CASSPEDEGAGSPLHF. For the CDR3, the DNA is TGTGCCAGCAGCCCCGAGGATGAGGGGGCTGGATCACCCCTCCACTTT.

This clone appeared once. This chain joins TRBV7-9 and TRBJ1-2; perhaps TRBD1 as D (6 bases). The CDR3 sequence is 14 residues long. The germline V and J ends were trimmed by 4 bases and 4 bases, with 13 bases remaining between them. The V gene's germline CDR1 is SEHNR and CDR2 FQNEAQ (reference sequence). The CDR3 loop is CASSSGQGRYGYTF. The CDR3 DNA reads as TGTGCCAGCAGCTCAGGCCAGGGGCGCTATGGCTACACCTTC.

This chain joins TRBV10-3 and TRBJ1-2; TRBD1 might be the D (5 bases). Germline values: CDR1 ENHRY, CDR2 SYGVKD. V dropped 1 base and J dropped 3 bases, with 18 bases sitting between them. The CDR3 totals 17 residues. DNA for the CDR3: TGTGCCATCAGTGAGTATGTCGGGGACCGAGGGGACTATGGCTACACCTTC. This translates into CAISEYVGDRGDYGYTF.

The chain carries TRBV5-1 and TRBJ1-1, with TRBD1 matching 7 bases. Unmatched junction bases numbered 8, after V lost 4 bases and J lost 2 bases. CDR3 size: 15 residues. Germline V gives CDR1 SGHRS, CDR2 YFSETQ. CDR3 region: CASSPHRTGNTEAFF. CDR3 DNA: TGCGCCAGCAGCCCCCACCGGACAGGCAACACTGAAGCTTTCTTT.

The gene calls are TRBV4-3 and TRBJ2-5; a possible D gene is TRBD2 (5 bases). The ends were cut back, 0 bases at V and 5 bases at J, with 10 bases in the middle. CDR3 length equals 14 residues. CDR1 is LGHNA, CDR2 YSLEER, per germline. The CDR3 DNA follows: TGCGCCAGCAGCCAAGACCCAACGGGGGAGACCCAGTACTTC. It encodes CASSQDPTGETQYF.

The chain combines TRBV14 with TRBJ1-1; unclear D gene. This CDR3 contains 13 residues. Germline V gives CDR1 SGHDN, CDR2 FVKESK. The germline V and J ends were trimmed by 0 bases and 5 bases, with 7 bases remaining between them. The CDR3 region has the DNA TGTGCCAGCAGCCAAGAATCAGCAACTGAAGCTTTCTTT. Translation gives CASSQESATEAFF.

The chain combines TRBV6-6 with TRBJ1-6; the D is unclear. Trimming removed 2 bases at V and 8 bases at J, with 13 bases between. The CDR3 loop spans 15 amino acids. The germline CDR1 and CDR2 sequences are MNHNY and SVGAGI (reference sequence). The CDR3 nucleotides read TGTGCCAGCAGTTACCCGGGTACCTCGGATTCACCCCTCCACTTT. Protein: CASSYPGTSDSPLHF.

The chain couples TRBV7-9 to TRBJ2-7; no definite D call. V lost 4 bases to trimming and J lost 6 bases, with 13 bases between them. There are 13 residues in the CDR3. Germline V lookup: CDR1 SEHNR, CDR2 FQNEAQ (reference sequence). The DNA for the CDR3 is TGTGCCAGCAGCTCCCCACGCGGTTTCGAGCAGTACTTC. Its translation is CASSSPRGFEQYF.

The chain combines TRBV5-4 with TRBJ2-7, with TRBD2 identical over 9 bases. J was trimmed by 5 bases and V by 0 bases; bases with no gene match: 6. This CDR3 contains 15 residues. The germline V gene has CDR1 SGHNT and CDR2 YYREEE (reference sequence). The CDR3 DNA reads TGTGCCAGCAGCTTGGGTGGTAGCGGGGGAGACGAGCAGTACTTC. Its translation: CASSLGGSGGDEQYF.

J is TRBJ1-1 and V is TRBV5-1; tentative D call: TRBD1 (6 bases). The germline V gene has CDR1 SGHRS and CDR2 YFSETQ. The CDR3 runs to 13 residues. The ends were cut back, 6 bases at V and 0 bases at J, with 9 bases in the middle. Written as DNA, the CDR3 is TGCGCCAGCACAGGGGATATGAACACTGAAGCTTTCTTT. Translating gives CASTGDMNTEAFF.

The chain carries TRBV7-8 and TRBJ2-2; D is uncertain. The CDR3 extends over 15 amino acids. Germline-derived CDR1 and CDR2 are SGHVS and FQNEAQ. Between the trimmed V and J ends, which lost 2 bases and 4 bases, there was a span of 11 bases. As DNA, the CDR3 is TGTGCCAGCAGCTTATTTCTGGTTCCCACCGGGGAGCTGTTTTTT. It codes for CASSLFLVPTGELFF. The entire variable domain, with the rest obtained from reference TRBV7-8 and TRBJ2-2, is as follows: GAGVSQSPRYKVAKRGQDVALRCDPISGHVSLFWYQQALGQGPEFLTYFQNEAQLDKSGLPSDRFFAERPEGSVSTLKIQRTQQEDSAVYLCASSLFLVPTGELFFGEGSRLTVL.

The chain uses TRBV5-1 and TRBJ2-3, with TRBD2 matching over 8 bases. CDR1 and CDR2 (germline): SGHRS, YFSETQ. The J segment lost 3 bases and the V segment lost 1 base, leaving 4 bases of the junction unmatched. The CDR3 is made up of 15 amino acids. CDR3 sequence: CASSLTPGGTDTQYF. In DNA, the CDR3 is TGCGCCAGCAGCTTGACCCCGGGGGGGACAGATACGCAGTATTTT. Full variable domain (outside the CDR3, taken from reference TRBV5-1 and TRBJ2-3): KAGVTQTPRYLIKTRGQQVTLSCSPISGHRSVSWYQQTPGQGLQFLFEYFSETQRNKGNFPGRFSGRQFSNSRSEMNVSTLELGDSALYLCASSLTPGGTDTQYFGPGTRLTVL.

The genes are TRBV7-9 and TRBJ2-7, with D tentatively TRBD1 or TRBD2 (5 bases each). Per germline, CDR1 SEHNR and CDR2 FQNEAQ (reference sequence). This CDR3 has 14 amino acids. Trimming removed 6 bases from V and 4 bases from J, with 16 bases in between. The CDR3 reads CASSPKGLAYEQYF. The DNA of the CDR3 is TGTGCCAGCAGTCCAAAGGGGCTAGCATACGAGCAGTACTTC.

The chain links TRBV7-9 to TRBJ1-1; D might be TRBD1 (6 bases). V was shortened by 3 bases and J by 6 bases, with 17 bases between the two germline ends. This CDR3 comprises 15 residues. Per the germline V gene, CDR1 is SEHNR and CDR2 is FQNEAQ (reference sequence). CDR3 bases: TGTGCCAGCAGCTTGGGGCTAGGGGGTATAGCTGAAGCTTTCTTT. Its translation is CASSLGLGGIAEAFF.